This T cell receptor (beta chain) is from a study of T cells in Graves' hyperthyroidism and ophthalmopathy. V lost 2 bases, J lost 4 bases, and 10 bases lay in between. The CDR3 runs 14 residues. The germline V gene has CDR1 KGHSH and CDR2 LQKENI. Patients with ophthalmopathy all had a Clinical Activity Score of at least 3, a NOSPECS grade of at least 4 and duration under 3 months. RNA transcripts served as the template for amplifying TCR beta CDR3 regions. A set of HTBI primers served as the primers for a first-round RT-PCR of the TCR CDR3. MiXCR was run by TCRdb on the multiplex PCR reads, yielding one entry per CDR3 protein. The sample lists approximately 400,000 distinct CDR3 sequences, roughly 20% seen once, with roughly two fifths in the top ten.

The specimen was blood. V and J are TRBV18 and TRBJ2-3; D is possibly TRBD2 (5 bases). This receptor was obtained from a young man with Graves' ophthalmopathy. CDR3 DNA: TGTGCCAGCTCACCATCACTGGAGGCAGATACGCAGTATTTT. It yields the protein CASSPSLEADTQYF.